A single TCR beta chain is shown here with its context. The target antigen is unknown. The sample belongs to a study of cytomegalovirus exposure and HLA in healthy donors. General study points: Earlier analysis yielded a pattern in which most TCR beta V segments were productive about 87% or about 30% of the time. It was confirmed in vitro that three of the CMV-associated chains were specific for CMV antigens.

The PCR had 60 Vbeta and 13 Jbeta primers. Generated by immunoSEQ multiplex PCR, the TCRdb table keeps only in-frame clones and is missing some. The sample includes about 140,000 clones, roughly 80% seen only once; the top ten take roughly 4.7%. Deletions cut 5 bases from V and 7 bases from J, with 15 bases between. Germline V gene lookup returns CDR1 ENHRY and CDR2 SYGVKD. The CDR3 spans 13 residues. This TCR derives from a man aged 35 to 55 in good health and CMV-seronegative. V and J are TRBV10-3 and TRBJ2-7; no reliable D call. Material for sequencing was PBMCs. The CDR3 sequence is CAISIDDPREQYF. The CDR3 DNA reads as TGTGCCATCAGTATTGACGACCCGAGGGAGCAGTACTTC.